This T cell receptor (beta chain) stems from a study of CD8 T cells in ankylosing spondylitis. Study-level findings and limits: Reportedly, significant enrichment of disease-linked clones occurred in matched ankylosing spondylitis synovial fluid.

Trimming removed 7 bases from V and 7 bases from J; junction bases left unmatched: 16. The CDR3 is 16 amino acids. The germline CDR1 and CDR2 sequences are MNHNS and SASEGT. TCR beta libraries were made by quantitative 5'-RACE with molecular barcodes. TCRdb re-derived calls from the 5' RACE reads in MiXCR, one entry per CDR3 protein. Of 150,000 to 200,000 distinct CDR3 sequences listed, about 9.9% are singletons. There are many counts of this clonotype. Its antigen is as yet unknown. The TCR was taken from a male donor with ankylosing spondylitis or in good health (not recorded which). The chain has TRBV6-1 and TRBJ1-2; TRBD1 agrees at 9 bases. Sequenced input: blood, either unsorted or a sorted T cell fraction (not recorded which). CDR3 sequence: CASNPGQGISRRGYTF. The CDR3 DNA sequence: TGTGCCAGCAACCCGGGACAGGGTATCTCTCGGCGTGGCTACACCTTC.